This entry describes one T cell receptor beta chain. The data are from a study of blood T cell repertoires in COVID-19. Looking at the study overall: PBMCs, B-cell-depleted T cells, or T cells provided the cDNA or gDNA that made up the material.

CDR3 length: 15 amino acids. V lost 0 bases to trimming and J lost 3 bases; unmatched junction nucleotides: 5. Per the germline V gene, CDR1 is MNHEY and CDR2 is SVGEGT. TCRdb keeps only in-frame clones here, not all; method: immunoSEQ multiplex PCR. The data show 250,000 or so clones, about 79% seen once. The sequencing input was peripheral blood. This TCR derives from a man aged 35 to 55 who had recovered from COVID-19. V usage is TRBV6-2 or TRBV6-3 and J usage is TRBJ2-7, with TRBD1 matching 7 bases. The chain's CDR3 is CASSYSGTAFYEQYF. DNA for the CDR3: TGTGCCAGCAGTTACTCCGGGACAGCTTTCTACGAGCAGTACTTC.